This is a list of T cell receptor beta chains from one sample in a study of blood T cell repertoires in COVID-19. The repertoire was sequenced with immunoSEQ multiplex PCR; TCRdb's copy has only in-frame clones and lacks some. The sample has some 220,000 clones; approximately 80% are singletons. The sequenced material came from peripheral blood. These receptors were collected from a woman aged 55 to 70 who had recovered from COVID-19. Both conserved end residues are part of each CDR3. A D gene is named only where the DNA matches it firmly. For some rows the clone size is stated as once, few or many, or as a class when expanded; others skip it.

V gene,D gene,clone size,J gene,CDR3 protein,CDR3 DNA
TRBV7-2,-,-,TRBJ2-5,CASSPGAGAGTQYF,TGTGCCAGCAGCCCCGGGGCGGGGGCTGGAACCCAATACTTC
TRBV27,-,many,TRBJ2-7,CASSRRRTNRVTNEQYF,TGTGCCAGCAGCCGTCGCCGCACCAACAGGGTCACGAACGAGCAGTACTTC
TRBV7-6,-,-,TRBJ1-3,CASSLVQGDSGNTIYF,TGTGCCAGCAGCTTAGTACAGGGTGACTCTGGAAACACCATATATTTT
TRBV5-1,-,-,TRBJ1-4,CASSQAGTQGDGKLFF,TGCGCCAGCAGCCAGGCCGGGACACAAGGGGACGGGAAACTGTTTTTT
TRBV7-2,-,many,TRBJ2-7,CASSLPQGGEQYF,TGTGCCAGCAGCTTACCACAGGGTGGGGAGCAGTACTTC
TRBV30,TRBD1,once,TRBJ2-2,CAWSVQGAGELFF,TGTGCCTGGAGTGTACAGGGGGCCGGGGAGCTGTTTTTT
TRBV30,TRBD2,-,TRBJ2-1,CAWSSGGWDEQFF,TGTGCCTGGAGTAGCGGGGGGTGGGATGAGCAGTTCTTC
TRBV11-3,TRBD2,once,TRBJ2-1,CASSLERGGQGEQFF,TGTGCCAGCAGCTTAGAGCGGGGGGGCCAGGGTGAGCAGTTCTTC
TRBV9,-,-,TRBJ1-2,CASSSETERGYTF,TGTGCCAGCAGCTCCGAGACCGAGCGAGGCTACACCTTC
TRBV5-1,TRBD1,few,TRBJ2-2,CASSLLSGQGVIGELFF,TGCGCCAGCAGCTTGCTTTCCGGTCAGGGGGTGATCGGGGAGCTGTTTTTT
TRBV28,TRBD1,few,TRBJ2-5,CASSSPGTGWGETQYF,TGTGCCAGCAGTTCTCCCGGGACAGGCTGGGGGGAGACCCAGTACTTC
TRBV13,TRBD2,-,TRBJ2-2,CASSPSGGAPGELFF,TGTGCCAGCAGCCCTAGCGGGGGCGCGCCCGGGGAGCTGTTTTTT
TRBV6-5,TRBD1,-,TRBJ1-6,CASRRQGADYSPLHF,TGTGCCAGCAGAAGACAGGGGGCTGACTATTCACCCCTCCACTTT
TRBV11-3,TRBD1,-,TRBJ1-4,CASSAVDRVGEKLFF,TGTGCCAGCAGCGCCGTAGACAGGGTTGGAGAAAAACTGTTTTTT
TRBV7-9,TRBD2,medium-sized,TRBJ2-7,CASSLPGLAGVYEQYF,TGTGCCAGCAGCTTACCGGGACTAGCGGGGGTCTACGAGCAGTACTTC
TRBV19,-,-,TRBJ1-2,CASSFGRIGEGYTF,TGTGCCAGTAGTTTCGGCAGGATCGGGGAGGGCTACACCTTC
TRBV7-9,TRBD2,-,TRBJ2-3,CARASGDTDTQYF,TGTGCCAGGGCTAGCGGTGACACAGATACGCAGTATTTT
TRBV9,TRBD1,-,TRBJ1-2,CASSAEGFEGARYGYTF,TGTGCCAGCAGCGCCGAGGGCTTTGAGGGGGCCCGCTATGGCTACACCTTC
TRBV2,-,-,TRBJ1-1,CASRVFGNTEAFF,TGTGCCAGCCGAGTCTTCGGGAACACTGAAGCTTTCTTT
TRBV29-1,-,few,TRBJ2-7,CSGQGPSYEQYF,TGCAGCGGGCAGGGGCCCTCCTACGAGCAGTACTTC
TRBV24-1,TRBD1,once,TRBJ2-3,CATSDPTGDSADTQYF,TGTGCCACCAGTGATCCGACAGGGGATAGCGCAGATACGCAGTATTTT
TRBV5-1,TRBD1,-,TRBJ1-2,CASSLGQGAPGYTF,TGCGCCAGCAGCTTGGGACAGGGGGCTCCTGGCTACACCTTC
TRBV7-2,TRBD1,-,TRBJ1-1,CASSLARGRHTEAFF,TGTGCCAGCAGCTTAGCAAGGGGGCGACACACTGAAGCTTTCTTT
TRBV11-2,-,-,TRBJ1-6,CASSAGLGRALTLHF,TGTGCCAGCAGCGCCGGTTTGGGCAGGGCCCTCACCCTCCACTTT
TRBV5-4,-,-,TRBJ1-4,CASSPGSSGNEKLFF,TGTGCCAGCAGCCCCGGGTCGTCGGGTAATGAAAAACTGTTTTTT
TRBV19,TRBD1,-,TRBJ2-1,CASNGPRGLVDEQFF,TGTGCCAGTAATGGACCCAGGGGGTTGGTGGATGAGCAGTTCTTC
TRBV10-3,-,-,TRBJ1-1,CAIRTVNTEAFF,TGTGCCATCAGAACGGTGAACACTGAAGCTTTCTTT
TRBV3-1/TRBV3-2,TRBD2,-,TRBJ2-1,CASSQDWGTAGGPNEQFF,TGTGCCAGCAGCCAAGATTGGGGAACAGCGGGGGGGCCCAATGAGCAGTTCTTC
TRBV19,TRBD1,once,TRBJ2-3,CASSAQGGGTDTQYF,TGTGCCAGTAGTGCACAGGGGGGAGGCACAGATACGCAGTATTTT
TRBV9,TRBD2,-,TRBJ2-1,CASSVDEAGGLSEQFF,TGTGCCAGCAGCGTAGATGAAGCGGGGGGGCTGAGTGAGCAGTTCTTC
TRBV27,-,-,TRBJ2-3,CASSFQGRDTQYF,TGTGCCAGCAGTTTCCAGGGAAGAGATACGCAGTATTTT
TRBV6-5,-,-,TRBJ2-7,CASEGLPYEQYF,TGTGCCAGCGAGGGTTTGCCCTACGAGCAGTACTTC
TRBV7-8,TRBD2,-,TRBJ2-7,CASSLAVVLAGLAGSFYEQYF,TGTGCCAGCAGCTTAGCTGTCGTCTTGGCGGGACTAGCGGGGAGTTTCTACGAGCAGTACTTC
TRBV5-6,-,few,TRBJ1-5,CASSLGGSNNQPQHF,TGTGCCAGCAGCTTAGGAGGTTCCAATAATCAGCCCCAGCATTTT
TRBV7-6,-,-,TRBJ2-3,CASSPGGLTDTQYF,TGTGCCAGCAGCCCGGGGGGCCTGACAGATACGCAGTATTTT
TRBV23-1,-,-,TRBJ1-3,CASSQFEAEDFELGNTIYF,TGCGCCAGCAGTCAATTTGAGGCGGAGGACTTCGAGCTGGGAAACACCATATATTTT
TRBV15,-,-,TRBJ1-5,CATSSGLQNNQPQHF,TGTGCCACCAGCAGTGGGTTACAGAACAATCAGCCCCAGCATTTT
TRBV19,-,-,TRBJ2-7,CASSRETYYEQYF,TGTGCCAGTAGTAGGGAGACCTACTACGAGCAGTACTTC
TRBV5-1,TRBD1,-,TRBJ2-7,CASRIGTGAYEQYF,TGCGCCAGCAGGATCGGGACAGGGGCCTACGAGCAGTACTTC
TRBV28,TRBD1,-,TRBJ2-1,CASRHTGGAYNEQFF,TGTGCCAGCAGGCACACAGGGGGCGCATACAATGAGCAGTTCTTC